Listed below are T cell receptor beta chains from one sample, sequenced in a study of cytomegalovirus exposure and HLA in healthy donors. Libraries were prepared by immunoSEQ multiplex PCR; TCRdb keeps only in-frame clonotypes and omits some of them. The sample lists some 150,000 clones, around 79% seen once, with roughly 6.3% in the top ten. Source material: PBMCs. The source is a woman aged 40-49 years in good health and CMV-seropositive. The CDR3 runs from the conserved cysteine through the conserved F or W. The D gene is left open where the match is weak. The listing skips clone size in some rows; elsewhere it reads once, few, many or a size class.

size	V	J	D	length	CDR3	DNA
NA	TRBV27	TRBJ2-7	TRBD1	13	CASSPDRGREQYF	TGTGCCAGCAGTCCCGACAGGGGACGGGAGCAGTACTTC
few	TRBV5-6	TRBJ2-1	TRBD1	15	CASSPGDRAGRVQFF	TGTGCCAGCAGCCCCGGGGACAGGGCAGGTAGAGTGCAGTTCTTC
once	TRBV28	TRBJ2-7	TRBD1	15	CASRLDRGPTYEQYF	TGTGCCAGCAGACTCGACAGGGGCCCCACCTACGAGCAGTACTTC
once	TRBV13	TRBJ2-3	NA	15	CASSFRRGRTDTQYF	TGTGCCAGCAGCTTTAGGCGGGGGCGCACAGATACGCAGTATTTT
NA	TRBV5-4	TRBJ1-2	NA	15	CASSLAQGWNYGYTF	TGTGCCAGCAGCTTGGCGCAGGGGTGGAACTATGGCTACACCTTC
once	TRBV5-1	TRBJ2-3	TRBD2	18	CASSSKGVGTSNTDTQYF	TGCGCCAGCAGTTCCAAAGGGGTCGGGACTAGCAACACAGATACGCAGTATTTT
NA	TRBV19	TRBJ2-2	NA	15	CASSMGAGTTGELFF	TGTGCCAGTAGTATGGGGGCAGGGACCACCGGGGAGCTGTTTTTT
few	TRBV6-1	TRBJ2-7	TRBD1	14	CASRLDRATYEQYF	TGTGCCAGCAGGCTCGACAGGGCAACCTACGAGCAGTACTTC
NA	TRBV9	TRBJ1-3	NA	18	CASSVMGSGSSPGNTIYF	TGTGCCAGCAGCGTAATGGGATCAGGGTCGAGCCCTGGAAACACCATATATTTT
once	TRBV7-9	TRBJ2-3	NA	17	CAGSLLTSYLVADTQYF	TGTGCCGGCAGCTTACTGACTAGTTACTTGGTGGCGGATACGCAGTATTTT
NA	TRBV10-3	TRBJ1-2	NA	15	CAISDPSLERYGYTF	TGTGCCATCAGTGACCCATCCTTAGAGAGGTATGGCTACACCTTC
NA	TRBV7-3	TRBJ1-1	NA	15	CASSLSGLGNTEAFF	TGTGCCAGCAGCTTATCCGGGTTAGGGAACACTGAAGCTTTCTTT
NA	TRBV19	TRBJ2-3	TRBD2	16	CASRERGYTSTDTQYF	TGTGCCAGTAGAGAGCGGGGATATACTAGCACAGATACGCAGTATTTT
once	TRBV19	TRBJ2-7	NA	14	CASSPSLQGGEQYF	TGTGCCAGTAGTCCAAGCCTACAGGGGGGGGAGCAGTACTTC
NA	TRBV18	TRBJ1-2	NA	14	CASSPGQPNYGYTF	TGTGCCAGCTCACCGGGACAACCTAACTATGGCTACACCTTC
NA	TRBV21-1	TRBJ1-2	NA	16	CASSKVNDRGQSGYTF	TGTGCCAGCAGCAAAGTGAATGACAGGGGGCAAAGTGGCTACACCTTC
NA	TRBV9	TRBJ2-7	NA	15	CASSVAPTNSYEQYF	TGTGCCAGCAGCGTAGCCCCGACAAACTCCTACGAGCAGTACTTC
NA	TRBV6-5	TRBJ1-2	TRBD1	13	CASSTGGGYGYTF	TGTGCCAGCAGCACAGGGGGCGGGTATGGCTACACCTTC
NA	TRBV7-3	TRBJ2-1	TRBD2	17	CASSLTLAGGSLGEQFF	TGTGCCAGCAGCTTAACGTTAGCGGGGGGCTCTCTTGGTGAGCAGTTCTTC
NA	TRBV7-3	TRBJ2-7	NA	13	CASSLISAGEQYF	TGTGCCAGCAGCTTAATATCGGCAGGCGAGCAGTACTTC